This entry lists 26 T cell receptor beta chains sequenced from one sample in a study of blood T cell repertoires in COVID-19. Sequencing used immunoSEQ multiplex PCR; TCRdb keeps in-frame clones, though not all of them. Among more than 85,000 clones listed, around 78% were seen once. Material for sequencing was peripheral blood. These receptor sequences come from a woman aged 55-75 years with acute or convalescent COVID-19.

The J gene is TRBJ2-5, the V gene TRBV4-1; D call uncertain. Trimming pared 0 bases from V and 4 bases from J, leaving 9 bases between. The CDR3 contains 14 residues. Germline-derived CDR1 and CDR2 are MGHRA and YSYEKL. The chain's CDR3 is CASSQDPGRETQYF. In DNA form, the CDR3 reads TGCGCCAGCAGCCAAGATCCGGGTCGAGAGACCCAGTACTTC.

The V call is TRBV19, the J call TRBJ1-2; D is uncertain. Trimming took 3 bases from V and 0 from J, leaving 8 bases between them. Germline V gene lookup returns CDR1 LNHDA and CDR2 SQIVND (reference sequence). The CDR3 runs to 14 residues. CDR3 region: CASSMGSPNYGYTF. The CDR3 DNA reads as TGTGCCAGTAGTATGGGCAGCCCTAACTATGGCTACACCTTC.

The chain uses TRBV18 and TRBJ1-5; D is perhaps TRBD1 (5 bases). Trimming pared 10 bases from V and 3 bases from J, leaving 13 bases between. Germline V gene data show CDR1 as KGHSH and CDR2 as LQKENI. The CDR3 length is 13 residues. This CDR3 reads CATKGAVNQPQHF. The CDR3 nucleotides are TGTGCCACCAAAGGGGCAGTCAATCAGCCCCAGCATTTT.

CDR3: CASSFPPAQAGSAGAVDTQYF. The CDR3 nucleotides read TGTGCCAGCAGTTTTCCGCCGGCACAGGCGGGTTCGGCGGGAGCGGTAGATACGCAGTATTTT. The J gene is TRBJ2-3, the V gene TRBV28; 7 nucleotides agree with TRBD2. V was clipped by 3 bases and J by 5 bases; unmatched bases: 26. This CDR3 has 21 residues. Germline CDR1 is MDHEN and CDR2 is SYDVKM.

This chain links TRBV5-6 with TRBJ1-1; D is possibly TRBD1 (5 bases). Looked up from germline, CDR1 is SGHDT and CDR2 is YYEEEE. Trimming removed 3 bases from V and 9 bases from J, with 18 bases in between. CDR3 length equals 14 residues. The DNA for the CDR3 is TGTGCCAGCAGCTCCCTTGGGCCGGGGGGGAAAGCTTTCTTT. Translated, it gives CASSSLGPGGKAFF. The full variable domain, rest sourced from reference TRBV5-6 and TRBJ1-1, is DAGVTQSPTHLIKTRGQQVTLRCSPKSGHDTVSWYQQALGQGPQFIFQYYEEEERQRGNFPDRFSGHQFPNYSSELNVNALLLGDSALYLCASSSLGPGGKAFFGQGTRLTVV.

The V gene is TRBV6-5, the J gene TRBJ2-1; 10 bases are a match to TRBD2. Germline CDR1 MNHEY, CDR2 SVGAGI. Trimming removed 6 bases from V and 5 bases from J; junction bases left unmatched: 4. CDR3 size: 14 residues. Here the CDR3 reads CASRRAGGHNEQFF. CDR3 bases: TGTGCCAGCAGGAGAGCGGGGGGGCACAATGAGCAGTTCTTC.

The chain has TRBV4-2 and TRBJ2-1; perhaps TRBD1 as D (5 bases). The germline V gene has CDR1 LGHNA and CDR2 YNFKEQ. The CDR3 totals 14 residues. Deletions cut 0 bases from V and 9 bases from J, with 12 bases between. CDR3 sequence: CASSQDRQGPEQFF. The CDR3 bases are TGTGCCAGCAGCCAAGATAGGCAGGGTCCTGAGCAGTTCTTC.

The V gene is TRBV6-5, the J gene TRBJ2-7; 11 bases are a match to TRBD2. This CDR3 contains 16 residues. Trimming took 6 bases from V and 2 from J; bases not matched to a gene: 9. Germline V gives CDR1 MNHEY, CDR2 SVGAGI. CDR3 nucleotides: TGTGCCAGCAGCTACACTGGGACTAGCGGAGCCTACGAGCAGTACTTC. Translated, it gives CASSYTGTSGAYEQYF.

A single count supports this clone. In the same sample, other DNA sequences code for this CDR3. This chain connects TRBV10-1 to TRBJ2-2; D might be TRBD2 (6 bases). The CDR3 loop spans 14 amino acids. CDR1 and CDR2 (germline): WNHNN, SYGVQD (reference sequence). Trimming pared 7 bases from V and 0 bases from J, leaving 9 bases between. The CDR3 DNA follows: TGCGCCAGCACCCGGGACTCGAACACCGGGGAGCTGTTTTTT. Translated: CASTRDSNTGELFF.

CDR3 region: CASSYQQNSGNTIYF. DNA of the CDR3: TGTGCCAGCAGTTATCAACAGAACTCTGGAAACACCATATATTTT. V is TRBV6-5 and J is TRBJ1-3; unclear D gene. V was clipped by 3 bases and J by 0 bases, with 9 bases between them. The CDR3 consists of 15 residues. Germline values: CDR1 MNHEY, CDR2 SVGAGI.

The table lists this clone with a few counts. CDR3 in amino acids: CASSYGQGNQPQHF. The CDR3 DNA sequence: TGTGCCAGCAGCTACGGACAGGGGAATCAGCCCCAGCATTTT. The chain couples TRBV7-9 to TRBJ1-5, with 9 positions matching TRBD1. CDR3 size: 14 residues. The ends lost 4 bases at V and 4 bases at J; junction bases unmatched: 2. CDR1 is SEHNR, CDR2 FQNEAQ, per germline (reference sequence). The variable domain in full, with the rest retrieved from reference TRBV7-9 and TRBJ1-5, is DTGVSQNPRHKITKRGQNVTFRCDPISEHNRLYWYRQTLGQGPEFLTYFQNEAQLEKSRLLSDRFSAERPKGSFSTLEIQRTEQGDSAMYLCASSYGQGNQPQHFGDGTRLSIL.

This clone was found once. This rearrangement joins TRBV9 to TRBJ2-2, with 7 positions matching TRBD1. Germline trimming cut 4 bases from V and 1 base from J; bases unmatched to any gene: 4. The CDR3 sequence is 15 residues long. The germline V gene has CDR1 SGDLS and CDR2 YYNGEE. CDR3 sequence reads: CASSPGQMNTGELFF. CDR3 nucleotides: TGTGCCAGCAGCCCGGGACAGATGAACACCGGGGAGCTGTTTTTT.

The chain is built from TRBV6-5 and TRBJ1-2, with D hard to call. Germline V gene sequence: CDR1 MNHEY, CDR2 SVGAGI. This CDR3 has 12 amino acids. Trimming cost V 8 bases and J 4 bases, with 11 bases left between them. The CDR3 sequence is CASVASGYGYTF. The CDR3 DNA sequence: TGTGCCAGCGTCGCATCAGGCTATGGCTACACCTTC.

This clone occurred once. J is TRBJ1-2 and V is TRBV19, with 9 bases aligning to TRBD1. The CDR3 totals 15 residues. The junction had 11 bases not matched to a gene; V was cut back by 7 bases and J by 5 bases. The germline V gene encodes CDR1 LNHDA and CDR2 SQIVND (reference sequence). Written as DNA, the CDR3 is TGTGCCAGTAAGACACAGGGGGCAGAGGGTTATGGCTACACCTTC. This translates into CASKTQGAEGYGYTF.

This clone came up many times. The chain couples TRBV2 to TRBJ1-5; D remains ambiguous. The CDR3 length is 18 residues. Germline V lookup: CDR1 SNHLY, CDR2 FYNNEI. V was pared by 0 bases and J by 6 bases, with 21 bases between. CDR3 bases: TGTGCCAGCAGTGAAGCCGGACTTGCCGGGATGAGGATTCAGCCCCAGCATTTT. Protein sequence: CASSEAGLAGMRIQPQHF.

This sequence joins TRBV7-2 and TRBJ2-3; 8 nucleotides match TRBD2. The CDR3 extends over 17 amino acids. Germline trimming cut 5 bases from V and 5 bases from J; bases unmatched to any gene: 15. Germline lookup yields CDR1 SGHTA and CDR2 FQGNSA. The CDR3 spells CASSGRFSGKSQDTQYF. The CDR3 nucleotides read TGTGCCAGCAGCGGTCGCTTTAGCGGGAAGTCGCAAGATACGCAGTATTTT.

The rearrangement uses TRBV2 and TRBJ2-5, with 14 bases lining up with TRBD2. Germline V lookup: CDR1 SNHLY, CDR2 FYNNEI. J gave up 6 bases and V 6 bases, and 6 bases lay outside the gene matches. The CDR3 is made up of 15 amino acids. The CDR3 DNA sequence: TGTGCCAGCAGGTTGACTAGCGGGGGGGCGCAGACCCAGTACTTC. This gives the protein CASRLTSGGAQTQYF.

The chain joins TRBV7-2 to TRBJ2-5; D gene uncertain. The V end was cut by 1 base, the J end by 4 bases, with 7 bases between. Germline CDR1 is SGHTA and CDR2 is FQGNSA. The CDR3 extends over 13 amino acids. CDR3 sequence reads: CASSLGQLETQYF. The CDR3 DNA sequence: TGTGCCAGCAGCTTAGGGCAGTTAGAGACCCAGTACTTC.

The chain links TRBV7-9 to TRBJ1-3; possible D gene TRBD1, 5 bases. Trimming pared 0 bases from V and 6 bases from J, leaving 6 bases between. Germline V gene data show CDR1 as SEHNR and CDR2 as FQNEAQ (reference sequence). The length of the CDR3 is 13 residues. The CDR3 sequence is CASSLATENTIYF. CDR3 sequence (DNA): TGTGCCAGCAGCTTAGCGACAGAAAACACCATATATTTT.

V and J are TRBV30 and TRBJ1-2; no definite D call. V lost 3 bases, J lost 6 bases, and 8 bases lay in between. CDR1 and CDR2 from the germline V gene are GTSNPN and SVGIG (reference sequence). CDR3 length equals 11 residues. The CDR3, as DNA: TGTGCCTGGAGCCCTTTTCATGGCTACACCTTC. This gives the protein CAWSPFHGYTF.

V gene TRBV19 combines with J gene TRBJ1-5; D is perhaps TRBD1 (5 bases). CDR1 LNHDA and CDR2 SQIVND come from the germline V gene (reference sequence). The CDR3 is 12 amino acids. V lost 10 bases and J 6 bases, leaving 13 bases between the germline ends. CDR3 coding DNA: TGTGCCACCCGGGTGGGGGGTCAGCCCCAGCATTTT. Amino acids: CATRVGGQPQHF.

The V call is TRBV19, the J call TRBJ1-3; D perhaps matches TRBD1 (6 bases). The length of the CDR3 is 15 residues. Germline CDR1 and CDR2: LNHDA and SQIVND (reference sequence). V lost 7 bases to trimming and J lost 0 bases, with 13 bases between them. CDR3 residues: CASIGRGDSGNTIYF. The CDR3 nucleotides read TGTGCCAGTATCGGCAGGGGAGACTCTGGAAACACCATATATTTT.

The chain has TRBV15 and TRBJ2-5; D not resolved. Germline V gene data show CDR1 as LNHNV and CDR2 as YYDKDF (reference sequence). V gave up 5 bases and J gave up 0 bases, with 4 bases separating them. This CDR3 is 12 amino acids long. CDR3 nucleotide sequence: TGTGCCACCAGCCTGTACCAAGAGACCCAGTACTTC. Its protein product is CATSLYQETQYF.

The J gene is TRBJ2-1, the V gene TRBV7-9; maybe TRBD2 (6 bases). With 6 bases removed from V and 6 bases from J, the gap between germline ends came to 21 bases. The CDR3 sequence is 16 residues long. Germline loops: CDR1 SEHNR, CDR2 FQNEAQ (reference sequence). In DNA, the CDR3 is TGTGCCAGCAGGTCCCCCCGACCGGGGGATTTCAATGAGCAGTTCTTC. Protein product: CASRSPRPGDFNEQFF.

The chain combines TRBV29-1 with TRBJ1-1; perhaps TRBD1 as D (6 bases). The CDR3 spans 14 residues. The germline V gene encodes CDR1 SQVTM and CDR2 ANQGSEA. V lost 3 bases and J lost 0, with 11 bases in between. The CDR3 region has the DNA TGCAGCGTTGAGAACAGGGCGATGAACACTGAAGCTTTCTTT. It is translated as CSVENRAMNTEAFF.

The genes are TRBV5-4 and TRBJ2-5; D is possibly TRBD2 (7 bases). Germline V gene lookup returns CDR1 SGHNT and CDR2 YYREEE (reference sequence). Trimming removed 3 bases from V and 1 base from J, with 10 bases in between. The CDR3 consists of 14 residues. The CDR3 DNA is TGTGCCAGCAGCTCCGGGGGGCTCCAAGAGACCCAGTACTTC. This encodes CASSSGGLQETQYF.